One and the same sample provided the 9 T cell receptor beta chains below, sequenced in a study of sequential checkpoint blockade in melanoma. The data were produced by immunoSEQ multiplex PCR, yet TCRdb's version contains in-frame clones alone and is incomplete. The data show more than 9,000 clones, approximately 76% seen once. This sample's treatment: randomized to nivolumab then ipilimumab (arm A) or the reverse (arm B). The material was CD8+ T cells sorted from blood (inferred from file names), obtained from a patient given nivolumab and ipilimumab in sequence. The receptors were sampled from a human donor with melanoma.

The chain couples TRBV2 to TRBJ2-7, with 7 bases fitting TRBD1. The CDR3 spans 13 residues. CDR1 and CDR2 from the germline V gene are SNHLY and FYNNEI. V shed 7 bases, J shed 5 bases, and the junction held 8 bases outside the gene matches. The CDR3 region has the DNA TGTGCCAGCACCGACAGGGTAAGACACGAGCAGTACTTC. It is translated as CASTDRVRHEQYF.

V gene TRBV19 combines with J gene TRBJ2-7; D gene uncertain. Deletions cut 5 bases from V and 3 bases from J, with 14 bases between. CDR1 is LNHDA, CDR2 SQIVND, per germline (reference sequence). This CDR3 is built from 14 residues. DNA for the CDR3: TGTGCCAGTAGTCTTTCCCAGTTTGACTACGAGCAGTACTTC. Residues: CASSLSQFDYEQYF.

J is TRBJ2-7 and V is TRBV7-8; 7 bases align to TRBD2. Trimming removed 1 base from V and 6 bases from J; junction bases left unmatched: 15. The CDR3 length is 17 residues. The germline V gene encodes CDR1 SGHVS and CDR2 FQNEAQ. As DNA, the CDR3 is TGTGCCAGCAGCTTAGGATATACTCCGCACGGGGGGAGCGAGCAGTACTTC. Translating gives CASSLGYTPHGGSEQYF.

This chain links TRBV7-2 with TRBJ1-1; 11 bases are shared with TRBD1. Unmatched junction bases numbered 2, after V lost 4 bases and J lost 1 base. Per germline, CDR1 SGHTA and CDR2 FQGNSA. The CDR3 consists of 15 residues. This CDR3 reads CASSWGTGGNTEAFF. Written as DNA, the CDR3 is TGTGCCAGCAGCTGGGGGACAGGGGGGAACACTGAAGCTTTCTTT.

A single count supports this clone. The gene calls are TRBV5-1 and TRBJ2-7; D possibly corresponds to TRBD2 (6 bases). The germline V gene encodes CDR1 SGHRS and CDR2 YFSETQ. Trimming took off 1 base at V and 3 bases at J, with 14 bases between the two ends. The CDR3 is 15 amino acids. The DNA for the CDR3 is TGCGCCAGCAGCTTGATGGAGGGTCCTATCTACGAGCAGTACTTC. Amino acids: CASSLMEGPIYEQYF. The whole variable domain, filled in from reference TRBV5-1 and TRBJ2-7, reads KAGVTQTPRYLIKTRGQQVTLSCSPISGHRSVSWYQQTPGQGLQFLFEYFSETQRNKGNFPGRFSGRQFSNSRSEMNVSTLELGDSALYLCASSLMEGPIYEQYFGPGTRLTVT.

V and J are TRBV6-6 and TRBJ2-7; 7 positions agree with TRBD1. V trimming: 0 bases; J trimming: 6 bases; junction bases outside the gene matches: 5. There are 14 residues in the CDR3. CDR1 and CDR2 from the germline V gene are MNHNY and SVGAGI (reference sequence). CDR3 nucleotide sequence: TGTGCCAGCAGTTACTCAGGGGGCGTCTCCGAGCAGTACTTC. As protein: CASSYSGGVSEQYF.

There are a few counts of this clone. V and J are TRBV5-8 and TRBJ1-1; 8 nucleotides match TRBD1. Germline assignment: CDR1 SGHTS and CDR2 YDEGEE. This CDR3 is built from 14 residues. V gave up 3 bases and J gave up 6 bases; unmatched junction bases: 7. The CDR3 is CASSYDRGVAEAFF. The CDR3, as DNA: TGTGCCAGCAGCTACGACAGGGGCGTCGCTGAAGCTTTCTTT.

This rearrangement joins TRBV9 to TRBJ2-7, with 7 bases fitting TRBD1. Germline V CDR1 and CDR2: SGDLS, YYNGEE. CDR3 length equals 15 residues. J gave up 0 bases and V 4 bases, and 7 bases lay outside the gene matches. The CDR3 loop reads CASSSTGRSSYEQYF. CDR3 sequence (DNA): TGTGCCAGCAGCTCGACAGGGCGAAGCTCCTACGAGCAGTACTTC.

The rearrangement joins TRBV6-5 to TRBJ1-1; 7 bases map to TRBD1. The ends lost 0 bases at V and 2 bases at J; junction bases unmatched: 3. This CDR3 is built from 15 residues. Germline assignment: CDR1 MNHEY and CDR2 SVGAGI. The CDR3 bases are TGTGCCAGCAGTTACTCCACAGGGGCCAACACTGAAGCTTTCTTT. It is translated as CASSYSTGANTEAFF.